This T cell receptor (beta chain) was sequenced for a study of shared clonotypes between healthy human individuals. Study-level background: The donor group consisted of two women and three men, aged 18 to 49. Points from the study as a whole: Specimens sampled were limited to blood, with tissue repertoires likely differing.

Among the unsorted PBMC samples, replicate PCRs used around 270 ng DNA, roughly 30,000 T cell genomes. The repertoire was sequenced with immunoSEQ multiplex PCR; TCRdb's copy has only in-frame clones and lacks some. The sample has around 500,000 clones, almost 80% seen once. A remark on this clone: Its antigen is still unknown.

Trimming removed 6 bases at V and 0 bases at J, with 8 bases between. The CDR3 is 13 residues long. Looked up from germline, CDR1 is SEHNR and CDR2 is FQNEAQ (reference sequence). Among the donors, all were Caucasian adults who lived in Nashville, Tennessee. This clonotype was sampled from a woman in her thirties or forties in good health. Some clones in this sample may be carry-over from other donors' samples. The rearrangement joins TRBV7-9 to TRBJ2-5; D is ambiguous. Sequencing was performed on PBMCs. This CDR3 is CASSLSYQETQYF. CDR3 sequence (DNA): TGTGCCAGCAGTTTGAGTTACCAAGAGACCCAGTACTTC.